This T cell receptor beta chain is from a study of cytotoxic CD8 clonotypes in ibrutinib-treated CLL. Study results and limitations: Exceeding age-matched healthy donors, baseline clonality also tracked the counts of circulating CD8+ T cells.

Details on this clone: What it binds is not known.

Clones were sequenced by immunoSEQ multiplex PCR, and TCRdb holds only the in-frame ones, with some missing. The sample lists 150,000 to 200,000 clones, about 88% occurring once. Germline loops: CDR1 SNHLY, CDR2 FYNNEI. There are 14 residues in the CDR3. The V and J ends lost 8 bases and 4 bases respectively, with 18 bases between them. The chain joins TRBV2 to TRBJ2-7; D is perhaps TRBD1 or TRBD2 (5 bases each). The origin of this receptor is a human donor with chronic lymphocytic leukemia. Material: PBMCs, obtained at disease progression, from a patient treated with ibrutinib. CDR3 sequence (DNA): TGTGCCAGCCTGTTTAGAGGGGCTGGGTACGAGCAGTACTTC. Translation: CASLFRGAGYEQYF.